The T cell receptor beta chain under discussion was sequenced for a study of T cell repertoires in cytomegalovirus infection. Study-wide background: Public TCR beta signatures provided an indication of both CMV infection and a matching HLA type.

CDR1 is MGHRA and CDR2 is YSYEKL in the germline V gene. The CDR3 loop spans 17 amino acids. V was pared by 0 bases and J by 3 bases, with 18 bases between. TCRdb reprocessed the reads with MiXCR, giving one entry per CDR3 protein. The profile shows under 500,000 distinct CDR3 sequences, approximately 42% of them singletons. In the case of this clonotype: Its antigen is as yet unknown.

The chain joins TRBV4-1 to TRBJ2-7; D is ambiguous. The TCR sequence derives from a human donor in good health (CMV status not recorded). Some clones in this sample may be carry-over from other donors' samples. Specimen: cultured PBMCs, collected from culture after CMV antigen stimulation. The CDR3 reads CASSQDWAPDLYYEQYF. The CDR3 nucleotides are TGCGCCAGCAGCCAAGATTGGGCCCCGGATCTTTACTACGAGCAGTACTTC.